The 6 T cell receptor beta chains below come from one sample, sequenced in a study of human T cells and chemical hapten exposure. As for time point: patch test 1, 2 weeks after DPC sensitization. This sample's treatment: therapeutic diphenylcyclopropenone sensitization with weekly scalp DPC. Using its own MiXCR run on the RACE reads, TCRdb lists one record per CDR3 protein. The data hold about 49,000 distinct CDR3 sequences, with about a tenth observed a single time. Sequencing was performed on whole blood, taken in connection with sensitization to the hapten diphenylcyclopropenone (DPC). These TCRs come from a woman aged 50 to 65 with alopecia areata. Some clones in this sample may be carry-over from other donors' samples.

This clonotype was seen more than once but under ten times. This chain connects TRBV6-1 to TRBJ2-7; D is possibly TRBD1 (6 bases). Per germline, CDR1 MNHNS and CDR2 SASEGT. This CDR3 region has 15 residues. Trimming shortened V by 6 bases and J by 3 bases, and 18 bases separated the two germline ends. The CDR3 DNA is TGTGCCAGCAGCTACTCCGGGACATCGAGCTACGAGCAGTACTTC. Translation gives CASSYSGTSSYEQYF.

V and J are TRBV10-3 and TRBJ2-3; maybe TRBD1 (6 bases). CDR1 and CDR2 (germline): ENHRY, SYGVKD. The CDR3 runs 15 residues. V shed 6 bases and J shed 4 bases, with 17 bases lying between them. CDR3 residues: CAISRDTLSPDTQYF. The DNA of the CDR3 is TGTGCCATCAGCCGGGACACCCTTAGCCCAGATACGCAGTATTTT.

There are many counts of this clonotype. The chain combines TRBV28 with TRBJ1-2; D not resolved. Germline assignment: CDR1 MDHEN and CDR2 SYDVKM. The CDR3 consists of 13 residues. Trimming shortened V by 6 bases and J by 4 bases, and 12 bases separated the two germline ends. The CDR3 loop is CASREQKIYGYTF. CDR3 DNA sequence: TGTGCCAGCAGAGAACAAAAGATCTATGGCTACACCTTC.

This sequence joins TRBV5-1 and TRBJ2-1; D is perhaps TRBD1 (6 bases). This CDR3 has 12 amino acids. Trimming took off 3 bases at V and 14 bases at J, with 15 bases between the two ends. Germline V CDR1 and CDR2: SGHRS, YFSETQ. Here the CDR3 reads CASSSHRDKEFF. CDR3 DNA: TGCGCCAGCAGCTCACATCGGGACAAGGAGTTCTTC.

This rearrangement joins TRBV28 to TRBJ2-7; 11 bases align to TRBD2. Germline CDR1 reads MDHEN; CDR2 reads SYDVKM. Trimming at V came to 4 bases and at J to 8 bases, leaving 10 bases not matched to a gene. The length of the CDR3 is 15 residues. The CDR3 DNA sequence: TGTGCCAGCAGTTCCACTAGCGGGAGTGAGTGGAAGCAGTACTTC. As protein: CASSSTSGSEWKQYF. Full variable domain (outside the CDR3, taken from reference TRBV28 and TRBJ2-7): DVKVTQSSRYLVKRTGEKVFLECVQDMDHENMFWYRQDPGLGLRLIYFSYDVKMKEKGDIPEGYSVSREKKERFSLILESASTNQTSMYLCASSSTSGSEWKQYFGPGTRLTVT.

A single count supports this clonotype. This chain uses TRBV25-1 with TRBJ2-1; no definite D call. This CDR3 contains 14 residues. The germline V and J ends were trimmed by 1 base and 7 bases, with 11 bases remaining between them. In germline, CDR1 is MGHDK, CDR2 SYGVNS. This CDR3 is CASSEFPPTNEQFF. CDR3 bases: TGTGCCAGCAGTGAATTCCCTCCCACGAATGAGCAGTTCTTC.